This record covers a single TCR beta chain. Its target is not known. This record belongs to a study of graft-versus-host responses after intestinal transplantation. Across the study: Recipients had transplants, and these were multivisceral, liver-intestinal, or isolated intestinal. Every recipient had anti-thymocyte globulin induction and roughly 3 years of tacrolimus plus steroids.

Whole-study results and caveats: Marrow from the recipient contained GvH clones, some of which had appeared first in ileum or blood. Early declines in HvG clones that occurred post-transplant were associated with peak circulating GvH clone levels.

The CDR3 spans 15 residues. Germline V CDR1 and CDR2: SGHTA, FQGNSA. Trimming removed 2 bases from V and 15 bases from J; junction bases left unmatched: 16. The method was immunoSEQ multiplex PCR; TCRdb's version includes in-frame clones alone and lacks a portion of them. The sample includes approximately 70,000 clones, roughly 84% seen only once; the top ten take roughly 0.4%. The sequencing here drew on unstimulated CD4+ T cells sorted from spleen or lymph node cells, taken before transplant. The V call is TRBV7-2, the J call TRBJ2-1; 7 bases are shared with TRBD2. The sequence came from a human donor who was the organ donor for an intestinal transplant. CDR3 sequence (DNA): TGTGCCAGCAGCTTATCAAAAAACCTAGCGGCCCTGCTGTTCTTC. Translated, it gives CASSLSKNLAALLFF.